This section outlines one TCR beta chain sequence together with its context. Original processing methods: Using reference gene primer amplification, nucleated cell counts were estimated. Sequencing used immunoSEQ multiplex PCR; TCRdb keeps in-frame clones, though not all of them. D and trimming were read from the DNA, whereas the V and J calls and clone size are those reported in that table. The table has roughly 250,000 clones, 84% seen once; the top ten hold more than 1.5%. These data come from a study of blood T cell repertoires in COVID-19. Study-wide context: The United States, Italy and Spain provided the acute and convalescent COVID-19 samples. Nucleic acid was either cDNA or gDNA, and it came from T cells, B-cell-depleted T cells, or PBMCs.

Per the germline V gene, CDR1 is GTSNPN and CDR2 is SVGIG (reference sequence). The V and J ends lost 1 base and 7 bases respectively, with 20 bases between them. The CDR3 consists of 16 residues. This chain connects TRBV30 to TRBJ2-1; maybe TRBD1 (6 bases). The sample comprised peripheral blood. The source is a woman in her 40s who had recovered from COVID-19. The CDR3 protein is CAWSAPTGLRLNEQFF. In DNA, the CDR3 is TGTGCCTGGAGTGCTCCAACAGGGCTCCGATTAAATGAGCAGTTCTTC. Combining the CDR3 with reference TRBV30 and TRBJ2-1 gives the whole variable domain SQTIHQWPATLVQPVGSPLSLECTVEGTSNPNLYWYRQAAGRGLQLLFYSVGIGQISSEVPQNLSASRPQDRQFILSSKKLLLSDSGFYLCAWSAPTGLRLNEQFFGPGTRLTVL.